This TCR beta chain was found in a study of tissue T cells after allogeneic stem cell transplantation. Measured with immunoSEQ multiplex PCR; TCRdb has only the in-frame clones, and not every one. The sample consists of over 45,000 clones, about three quarters of them appearing once. To note about this clone: Genes and germline are mouse.

Sequencing used sorted cells pooled from one or two spleens. This clonotype originated in a pool of C57BL/6 mice in good health.

This chain's CDR3 is CASGDAKDNNQAPLF. The part of the CDR3 DNA that was read is TGTGCCAGCGGTGATGCAAAGGATAACAACCAGGCTCCGCTT. V is TRBV13-2 and J is TRBJ1-5; the D is unclear. Read data end 1 residue before the CDR3 end; the end is taken from the germline J gene. The CDR3 totals 15 residues. Germline values: CDR1 NNHNN, CDR2 SYGAGS (reference sequence). V shed 0 bases and J shed 0 bases, with 7 bases lying between them.